These T cell receptor beta chains were read from a single sample in a study of cytomegalovirus exposure and HLA in healthy donors. Assay used: immunoSEQ multiplex PCR; TCRdb lists only in-frame clones, some missing. This sample yields about 83,000 clones, of which roughly 95% are seen a single time; about 1.3% belongs to the top ten. Sequenced sample: PBMCs. These receptors were taken from a woman aged 18-29 years in good health and CMV-seronegative. Each CDR3 is given with its conserved first and last residue. D genes are given only for firm matches. Clone size is stated in some rows and not others, as once, few, many or a class when expanded.

v_gene	abundance	d_gene	j_gene	CDR3aa	CDR3nt
TRBV5-6	.	TRBD1	TRBJ1-2	CASSLDPQTGVHGYTF	TGTGCCAGCAGCTTGGACCCGCAGACAGGGGTGCATGGCTACACCTTC
TRBV21-1	.	.	TRBJ2-1	CASSKAQGGVKGNLNNEQFF	TGTGCCAGCAGCAAAGCACAAGGGGGAGTGAAGGGGAACTTAAACAATGAGCAGTTCTTC
TRBV6-5	once	.	TRBJ1-3	CASSYSPGPGGNTIYF	TGTGCCAGCAGTTACTCTCCCGGGCCGGGAGGAAACACCATATATTTT
TRBV12-5	.	.	TRBJ2-1	CASAFSASGNEQFF	TGTGCTAGTGCCTTTTCCGCTTCGGGAAATGAGCAGTTCTTC
TRBV5-1	.	.	TRBJ1-1	CASSLELGPGTEAFF	TGCGCCAGCAGCTTGGAGCTTGGGCCCGGAACTGAAGCTTTCTTT
TRBV6-6	once	TRBD2	TRBJ2-7	CASDKLGTSGIDEQYF	TGTGCCAGCGATAAACTGGGGACTAGCGGGATCGACGAGCAGTACTTC
TRBV6-1	.	TRBD1	TRBJ2-7	CASSESGTGLLSGIYEQYF	TGTGCCAGCAGTGAATCAGGGACAGGTCTACTGTCTGGGATCTACGAGCAGTACTTC
TRBV7-9	.	.	TRBJ2-1	CASSLITSANEQFF	TGTGCCAGCAGCTTAATAACAAGCGCCAATGAGCAGTTCTTC
TRBV9	.	TRBD1	TRBJ1-1	CASSIGQGASSAEAFF	TGTGCCAGCAGCATAGGACAGGGGGCGAGTTCCGCTGAAGCTTTCTTT
TRBV15	.	.	TRBJ1-2	CATSRVQGDGYTF	TGTGCCACCAGCAGAGTACAGGGCGATGGCTACACCTTC
TRBV5-1	.	TRBD1	TRBJ1-5	CASSPDRGNNQPQHF	TGCGCCAGCAGCCCGGACAGGGGTAACAATCAGCCCCAGCATTTT
TRBV12-1	.	.	TRBJ2-3	CASSSRTSGRGFGQYF	TGTGCCAGCAGCTCTCGGACTAGCGGGAGGGGATTTGGGCAGTATTTT
TRBV2	.	TRBD1	TRBJ1-2	CATRQGDGYTF	TGTGCCACCCGCCAGGGGGATGGCTACACCTTC
TRBV28	.	TRBD1	TRBJ2-3	CASSHTYRGQDTQYF	TGTGCCAGCAGCCATACTTACAGGGGCCAAGATACGCAGTATTTT
TRBV2	.	TRBD1	TRBJ1-4	CASREDRVTVNEKLFF	TGTGCCAGCAGGGAGGACAGGGTCACCGTTAATGAAAAACTGTTTTTT
TRBV10-1	.	TRBD1	TRBJ2-5	CASSGTGSLETQYF	TGCGCCAGCAGCGGGACAGGGTCGCTAGAGACCCAGTACTTC
TRBV9	.	.	TRBJ2-7	CASSVEAGTPYEQYF	TGTGCCAGCAGCGTAGAGGCCGGGACTCCCTACGAGCAGTACTTC
TRBV5-4	.	TRBD2	TRBJ2-5	CASSLGASGRAEETQYF	TGTGCCAGCAGCTTGGGGGCTAGCGGGAGGGCCGAAGAGACCCAGTACTTC
TRBV5-5	.	.	TRBJ1-6	CASKRTESPLHF	TGTGCCAGCAAAAGGACAGAATCACCCCTCCACTTT
TRBV10-2	.	.	TRBJ2-2	CASSHPGERTGELFF	TGCGCCAGCAGTCACCCAGGGGAGAGGACCGGGGAGCTGTTTTTT
TRBV5-4	.	.	TRBJ1-4	CASSFFSGNEKLFF	TGTGCCAGCAGCTTCTTTTCAGGGAATGAAAAACTGTTTTTT
TRBV7-6	few	TRBD2	TRBJ2-1	CASSLTSGVSPYNEQFF	TGTGCCAGCAGCTTAACTAGCGGGGTGAGTCCCTACAATGAGCAGTTCTTC
TRBV27	.	TRBD2	TRBJ2-7	CASSLFPGGGWGQYF	TGTGCCAGCAGTTTATTCCCCGGGGGGGGGTGGGGGCAGTACTTC
TRBV7-9	.	.	TRBJ1-6	CASSLRQDYNSPLHF	TGTGCCAGCAGCTTAAGACAGGACTATAATTCACCCCTCCACTTT
TRBV6-1	.	.	TRBJ2-7	CASSAQIGHAYEQYF	TGTGCCAGTTCCGCCCAGATAGGACACGCCTACGAGCAGTACTTC
TRBV30	.	.	TRBJ1-2	CAWSLANYGYTF	TGTGCCTGGAGTCTAGCGAACTATGGCTACACCTTC
TRBV9	once	.	TRBJ2-7	CASSVAPGDHEQYF	TGTGCCAGCAGCGTAGCGCCAGGGGACCACGAGCAGTACTTC
TRBV7-2	.	.	TRBJ2-1	CASSLYASDEQFF	TGTGCCAGCAGCTTATACGCGAGCGATGAGCAGTTCTTC
TRBV27	.	TRBD2	TRBJ2-7	CASSLLAGDYEQYF	TGTGCCAGCAGTTTACTAGCGGGAGACTACGAGCAGTACTTC
TRBV9	.	.	TRBJ1-1	CASSVGGGDLNTEAFF	TGTGCCAGCAGCGTAGGGGGAGGGGACCTGAACACTGAAGCTTTCTTT
TRBV18	.	TRBD2	TRBJ2-1	CASSSGRDNEQFF	TGTGCCAGCTCGAGCGGGAGGGACAATGAGCAGTTCTTC
TRBV19	.	.	TRBJ1-5	CASSIQGLKVASNQPQHF	TGTGCCAGTAGTATTCAGGGGCTAAAAGTTGCAAGCAATCAGCCCCAGCATTTT
TRBV19	.	TRBD2	TRBJ2-7	CASSFSGRTSLEQYF	TGTGCCAGTAGTTTTAGCGGGAGAACCTCGCTTGAGCAGTACTTC
TRBV30	.	TRBD1	TRBJ2-2	CAWRGQPGTGELFF	TGTGCCTGGAGGGGACAGCCCGGCACCGGGGAGCTGTTTTTT
TRBV7-9	.	TRBD2	TRBJ2-7	CASSPPGLAGESEQYF	TGTGCCAGCAGCCCTCCGGGACTAGCGGGAGAATCCGAGCAGTACTTC
TRBV10-3	.	TRBD2	TRBJ2-3	CAIGTSVMTDTQYF	TGTGCCATCGGCACTAGCGTAATGACAGATACGCAGTATTTT
TRBV27	few	.	TRBJ2-7	CASSLSNDDRPTYEQYF	TGTGCCAGCAGTTTAAGTAACGACGACAGGCCCACCTACGAGCAGTACTTC
TRBV9	.	.	TRBJ2-5	CASSVASQGPGQETQYF	TGTGCCAGCAGCGTAGCTTCCCAGGGGCCTGGACAAGAGACCCAGTACTTC
TRBV5-1	.	.	TRBJ2-5	CASSFLETQYF	TGCGCCAGCAGCTTTCTAGAGACCCAGTACTTC
TRBV6-6	.	TRBD2	TRBJ2-1	CASSYTIAGESNEQFF	TGTGCCAGCAGTTACACGATAGCGGGAGAGAGCAATGAGCAGTTCTTC
TRBV6-5	.	.	TRBJ2-1	CASSYSKEYNEQFF	TGTGCCAGCAGTTACTCTAAGGAGTACAATGAGCAGTTCTTC
TRBV25-1	.	.	TRBJ1-2	CASSGWIQTYGYTF	TGTGCCAGCAGTGGCTGGATACAGACCTATGGCTACACCTTC
TRBV11-3	.	TRBD1	TRBJ2-7	CASSLGGGNYEQYF	TGTGCCAGCAGCTTAGGAGGGGGCAACTACGAGCAGTACTTC
TRBV15	.	TRBD1	TRBJ2-7	CATSGQGAYEQYF	TGTGCCACCTCCGGACAGGGGGCCTACGAGCAGTACTTC
TRBV4-2	once	TRBD2	TRBJ2-3	CASSQAPSGTSTDTQYF	TGTGCCAGCAGCCAAGCTCCTAGCGGGACGAGCACAGATACGCAGTATTTT
TRBV19	.	.	TRBJ2-7	CASSIAGGSKARRWSHEQYF	TGTGCCAGTAGTATAGCCGGAGGTAGCAAAGCACGGAGGTGGTCCCACGAGCAGTACTTC
TRBV11-2	.	.	TRBJ1-4	CASSGLRGGNEKLFF	TGTGCCAGCAGCGGACTCAGGGGAGGGAATGAAAAACTGTTTTTT
TRBV10-3	once	.	TRBJ1-5	CAISEPHIEDSPSNQPQHF	TGTGCCATCAGTGAGCCCCACATAGAAGACAGTCCTAGCAATCAGCCCCAGCATTTT
TRBV5-4	.	.	TRBJ2-1	CASSAPSDNEQFF	TGTGCCAGCAGCGCCCCTAGCGACAATGAGCAGTTCTTC
TRBV10-3	once	.	TRBJ1-1	CAISAPTEDTEAFF	TGTGCCATCAGTGCGCCAACGGAGGACACTGAAGCTTTCTTT
TRBV28	.	TRBD1	TRBJ2-7	CASRTGQGSVEQYF	TGTGCCAGCAGGACTGGACAGGGGTCAGTCGAGCAGTACTTC
TRBV21-1	once	.	TRBJ1-2	CASSKIILGGYGYTF	TGTGCCAGCAGCAAAATTATCCTAGGAGGATATGGCTACACCTTC
TRBV15	.	TRBD2	TRBJ2-7	CATSRARGVISSYEQYF	TGTGCCACCAGCAGAGCTCGGGGGGTGATCTCGTCCTACGAGCAGTACTTC
TRBV14	.	TRBD1	TRBJ1-4	CASSQLDRVKNEKLFF	TGTGCCAGCAGCCAACTAGACAGGGTTAAGAATGAAAAACTGTTTTTT
TRBV28	.	.	TRBJ2-3	CASREWGLASTDTQYF	TGTGCCAGCCGGGAGTGGGGTCTTGCTAGCACAGATACGCAGTATTTT
TRBV25-1	few	.	TRBJ1-1	CASSLLLEAFF	TGTGCCAGCAGCCTGCTGCTAGAGGCTTTCTTT
TRBV29-1	.	TRBD2	TRBJ2-1	CSVASGTEQFF	TGCAGCGTGGCCAGCGGGACTGAGCAGTTCTTC
TRBV6-5	.	TRBD2	TRBJ2-1	CASSYSSGGGYNEQFF	TGTGCCAGCAGTTACTCTAGCGGGGGAGGCTACAATGAGCAGTTCTTC
TRBV5-4	.	.	TRBJ2-7	CASSSYYEQYF	TGTGCCAGCAGCTCGTACTACGAGCAGTACTTC
TRBV11-3	.	TRBD1	TRBJ2-7	CASSLVPGGLDEQYF	TGTGCCAGCAGCTTAGTCCCAGGGGGCCTGGACGAGCAGTACTTC